One and the same sample provided the 8 T cell receptor beta chains below, sequenced in a study of blood T cell repertoires in COVID-19. Data came from immunoSEQ multiplex PCR; TCRdb stores just in-frame clones and leaves some out. Altogether 290,000 or so clones are present, 85% being singletons, with the ten largest covering more than 4.5%. Source material: peripheral blood. Source of these receptors: a man aged 50-59 years with active or convalescent COVID-19.

The chain combines TRBV12-5 with TRBJ1-5, with 8 bases aligning to TRBD1. The J segment lost 7 bases and the V segment lost 3 bases, leaving 11 bases of the junction unmatched. Per the germline V gene, CDR1 is LGHNT and CDR2 is FRNRAP. The CDR3 extends over 16 amino acids. DNA of the CDR3: TGTGCTAGTGGTTTACTGACAGGGGAATTGGGCCAGCCCCAGCATTTT. Amino acids: CASGLLTGELGQPQHF.

The rearrangement uses TRBV3-1 (or the pseudogene TRBV3-2) and TRBJ2-1; D uncertain. V shed 1 base and J shed 10 bases, with 5 bases lying between them. Germline values: CDR1 LGHDT, CDR2 YNNKEL (reference sequence). CDR3 size: 11 residues. CDR3 residues: CASSQGTEQFF. CDR3 nucleotides: TGTGCCAGCAGCCAAGGTACAGAGCAGTTCTTC.

A few counts support this clone. This chain uses TRBV3-1 (or the pseudogene TRBV3-2) with TRBJ2-1; the match to TRBD2 covers 7 bases. The CDR3 runs 15 residues. Germline-derived CDR1 and CDR2 are LGHDT and YNNKEL (reference sequence). V lost 0 bases to trimming and J lost 5 bases; unmatched junction nucleotides: 4. The CDR3 region is CASSQDPGGHNEQFF. The CDR3 bases are TGTGCCAGCAGCCAAGACCCGGGAGGTCACAATGAGCAGTTCTTC.

This rearrangement joins TRBV5-4 to TRBJ2-3, with a tentative D call TRBD2 (6 bases). V dropped 4 bases and J dropped 5 bases, with 17 bases sitting between them. There are 15 residues in the CDR3. Germline CDR1 is SGHNT and CDR2 is YYREEE (reference sequence). The CDR3 is CASSPVGGLGDTQYF. CDR3 DNA: TGTGCCAGCAGCCCAGTGGGAGGATTAGGAGATACGCAGTATTTT.

The DNA of the CDR3 is TGCGCCAGCAGCCCACCGACAGGGACAGGAAACACCATATATTTT. Translation gives CASSPPTGTGNTIYF. This rearrangement joins TRBV5-1 to TRBJ1-3, with 7 bases matching TRBD1. The CDR3 loop spans 15 amino acids. V shed 4 bases, J shed 4 bases, and the junction held 8 bases outside the gene matches. Germline V gives CDR1 SGHRS, CDR2 YFSETQ. The variable domain in full, completed from reference TRBV5-1 and TRBJ1-3, reads KAGVTQTPRYLIKTRGQQVTLSCSPISGHRSVSWYQQTPGQGLQFLFEYFSETQRNKGNFPGRFSGRQFSNSRSEMNVSTLELGDSALYLCASSPPTGTGNTIYFGEGSWLTVV.

Only a few counts were recorded for this clone. The CDR3 sequence is CASSTNRGNTIYF. The CDR3 DNA sequence: TGTGCCAGCAGTACCAACAGGGGAAACACCATATATTTT. The chain joins TRBV6-2 or TRBV6-3 to TRBJ1-3, with D possibly TRBD1 on 5 matching bases. Between the trimmed V and J ends, which lost 5 bases and 4 bases, there was a span of 9 bases. Germline V lookup: CDR1 MNHEY, CDR2 SVGEGT. The CDR3 length is 13 residues.

V and J are TRBV3-1 (or the pseudogene TRBV3-2) and TRBJ1-1; D not certain. With 0 bases removed from V and 4 bases from J, the gap between germline ends came to 9 bases. The CDR3 length is 14 residues. The V gene's germline CDR1 is LGHDT and CDR2 YNNKEL (reference sequence). The CDR3 protein is CASSQESVATEAFF. As DNA, the CDR3 is TGTGCCAGCAGCCAAGAGTCCGTGGCCACTGAAGCTTTCTTT.

This chain connects TRBV27 to TRBJ2-1; 10 bases align to TRBD2. Per germline, CDR1 MNHEY and CDR2 SMNVEV (reference sequence). With V trimmed by 3 bases and J by 7 bases, 6 bases remained unmatched. This CDR3 region has 15 residues. In nucleotides, the CDR3 is TGTGCCAGCAGTTTCAGGGCAGCGGGGGGGAATGAGCAGTTCTTC. Translating gives CASSFRAAGGNEQFF.